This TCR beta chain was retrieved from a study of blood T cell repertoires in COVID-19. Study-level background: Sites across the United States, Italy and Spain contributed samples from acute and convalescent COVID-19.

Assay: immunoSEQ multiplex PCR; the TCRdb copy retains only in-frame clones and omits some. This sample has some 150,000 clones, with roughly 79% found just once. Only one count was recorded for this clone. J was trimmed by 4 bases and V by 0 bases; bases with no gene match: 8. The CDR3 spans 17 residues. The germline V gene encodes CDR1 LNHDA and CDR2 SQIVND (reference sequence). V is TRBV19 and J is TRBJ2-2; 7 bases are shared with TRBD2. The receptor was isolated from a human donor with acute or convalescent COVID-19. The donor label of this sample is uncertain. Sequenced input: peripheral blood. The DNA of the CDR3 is TGTGCCAGTAGTATAGATCTGGGGGGGTCGAGCACCGGGGAGCTGTTTTTT. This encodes CASSIDLGGSSTGELFF.